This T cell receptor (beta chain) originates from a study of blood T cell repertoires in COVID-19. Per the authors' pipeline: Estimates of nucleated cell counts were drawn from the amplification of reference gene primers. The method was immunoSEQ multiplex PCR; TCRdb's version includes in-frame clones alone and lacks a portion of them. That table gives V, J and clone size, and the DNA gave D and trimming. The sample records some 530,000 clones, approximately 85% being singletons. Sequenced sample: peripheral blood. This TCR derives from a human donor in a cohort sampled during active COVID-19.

CDR3 residues: CASSLQGATNEKLFF. The DNA of the CDR3 is TGTGCCAGCAGCTTGCAGGGGGCGACTAATGAAAAACTGTTTTTT. The chain is built from TRBV7-9 and TRBJ1-4; 8 positions match TRBD1. V lost 3 bases and J lost 2; bases outside the gene matches: 2. CDR3 length: 15 residues. The V gene's germline CDR1 is SEHNR and CDR2 FQNEAQ (reference sequence).